The next 10 T cell receptor beta chains were all read from a single sample in a study of shared clonotypes between healthy human individuals. Data came from immunoSEQ multiplex PCR; TCRdb stores just in-frame clones and leaves some out. The sample contains about 2 million clones, 85% to 95% of which appear only once. The sequenced sample consisted of naive CD4+ T cells sorted from blood. Subset here: CD45RA+ positively selected. These receptors were obtained from a man younger than 30 in good health.

A remark on this clone: The junction departs from the called germline gene at one end, perhaps through a read error. V and J are TRBV7-7 and TRBJ2-2; D remains unclear. The CDR3 spans 16 residues. The germline gives CDR1 SSHAT, CDR2 FNYEAQ (reference sequence). Written as DNA, the CDR3 is TGTGCTAGCAGCTTAGGTGAAATTCGGAACACCGGGGAGCTGTTTTTT. It specifies CASSLGEIRNTGELFF.

A remark on this clone: One junction end disagrees with the germline gene, perhaps due to a read error. This CDR3 reads CASSGSDGSDHF. In DNA form, the CDR3 reads TGCGCCAGCAGCGGGTCGGACGGATCCGACCACTTC. The chain couples TRBV5-1 to TRBJ2-4, with D uncertain. CDR1 is SGHRS, CDR2 YFSETQ, per germline. There are 12 residues in the CDR3. The full variable domain, with the rest looked up from reference TRBV5-1 and TRBJ2-4, is KAGVTQTPRYLIKTRGQQVTLSCSPISGHRSVSWYQQTPGQGLQFLFEYFSETQRNKGNFPGRFSGRQFSNSRSEMNVSTLELGDSALYLCASSGSDGSDHFGAGTRLSVL.

The rearrangement links TRBV5-4 to TRBJ1-1; weak D call: TRBD1 (5 bases). CDR3 length: 14 residues. Trimming removed 4 bases from V and 8 bases from J, with 18 bases in between. The germline CDR1 and CDR2 sequences are SGHNT and YYREEE (reference sequence). This CDR3 is CASSPPERQSEAFF. As DNA, the CDR3 is TGTGCCAGCAGCCCCCCTGAAAGACAGTCAGAAGCTTTCTTT.

In regard to this clone: The same CDR3 also results from other DNA sequences found in this sample. The chain recombines TRBV9 with TRBJ2-3; D is perhaps TRBD2 (7 bases). V was shortened by 2 bases and J by 4 bases, with 11 bases between the two germline ends. Germline assignment: CDR1 SGDLS and CDR2 YYNGEE. The CDR3 totals 14 residues. In DNA form, the CDR3 reads TGTGCCAGCAGCGTGGGGGCGGGAGCAGATACGCAGTATTTT. It specifies CASSVGAGADTQYF.

This sequence joins TRBV25-1 and TRBJ2-3; the match to TRBD2 covers 8 bases. V dropped 3 bases and J dropped 6; count of bases not matched to a gene: 8. The CDR3 totals 15 residues. Germline V gene sequence: CDR1 MGHDK, CDR2 SYGVNS. The CDR3 sequence is CASSDRGGSQDTQYF. The CDR3 nucleotides are TGTGCCAGCAGTGACCGGGGGGGTTCACAGGATACGCAGTATTTT. Full variable domain (remainder filled in from reference TRBV25-1 and TRBJ2-3): EADIYQTPRYLVIGTGKKITLECSQTMGHDKMYWYQQDPGMELHLIHYSYGVNSTEKGDLSSESTVSRIRTEHFPLTLESARPSHTSQYLCASSDRGGSQDTQYFGPGTRLTVL.

The chain employs TRBV7-2 and TRBJ2-1; no clear D gene. The V end lost 0 bases, the J end lost 2 bases, and 8 bases lay between the germline ends. The CDR3 has 15 amino acids. CDR1 SGHTA and CDR2 FQGNSA come from the germline V gene. The CDR3 DNA is TGTGCCAGCAGCTTAGCGGGCGAAACCTACAATGAGCAGTTCTTC. Translating gives CASSLAGETYNEQFF.

V gene TRBV7-2 combines with J gene TRBJ1-1, with 11 positions matching TRBD1. The CDR3 spans 17 residues. The V and J ends lost 1 base and 4 bases, in that order; junction bases with no gene match: 8. CDR1 and CDR2 from the germline V gene are SGHTA and FQGNSA. The CDR3 loop reads CASSLGTGGRHGTEAFF. The CDR3 DNA is TGTGCCAGCAGCTTAGGGACAGGGGGCCGTCATGGCACTGAAGCTTTCTTT. The whole variable domain, filled in from reference TRBV7-2 and TRBJ1-1, reads GAGVSQSPSNKVTEKGKDVELRCDPISGHTALYWYRQSLGQGLEFLIYFQGNSAPDKSGLPSDRFSAERTGGSVSTLTIQRTQQEDSAVYLCASSLGTGGRHGTEAFFGQGTRLTVV.

This clone was seen just once. V is TRBV19 and J is TRBJ2-7; a possible D gene is TRBD2 (5 bases). Germline V gives CDR1 LNHDA, CDR2 SQIVND (reference sequence). This CDR3 comprises 15 residues. V dropped 3 bases and J dropped 2 bases, with 14 bases sitting between them. The CDR3 is CASSISGSLPYEQYF. Written as DNA, the CDR3 is TGTGCCAGTAGTATTTCGGGGAGTCTCCCCTACGAGCAGTACTTC.

This chain connects TRBV2 to TRBJ1-5; D is uncertain. Trimming left V 3 bases short and J 6 bases short, with 9 bases between. CDR3 length: 13 residues. Germline CDR1 reads SNHLY; CDR2 reads FYNNEI. CDR3 DNA: TGTGCCAGCAGTGACGAGGGAAGTCAGCCCCAGCATTTT. Amino acids: CASSDEGSQPQHF.

The chain recombines TRBV6-1 with TRBJ1-2; no clear D gene. CDR1 is MNHNS and CDR2 is SASEGT in the germline V gene. V was clipped by 7 bases and J by 5 bases, with 14 bases between them. The CDR3 sequence is 13 residues long. CDR3: CASTETVRYGYTF. The CDR3 DNA is TGTGCCAGCACCGAAACAGTGAGATATGGCTACACCTTC.